This T cell receptor beta chain was profiled in a study of cytomegalovirus exposure and HLA in healthy donors (dated by TCRdb to 2017 to 2019). Concerning the study at large: According to a later analysis, the 120 or so validation repertoires were produced on the same platform as the 680 or so repertoires of the first cohort. High-throughput TCR immunosequencing, statistical association of individual TCRs with disease status, and machine learning were combined to predict cytomegalovirus infection status. The study aimed to test whether signatures of past pathogen exposure could be identified by cataloging public T cell receptors. Besides the first cohort of 550 to 750 subjects, a separate validation cohort made up of 120 different subjects was used. General study outcomes and caveats: A few of the identified cytomegalovirus-associated TCR beta chains were confirmed in vitro to be specific for cytomegalovirus antigens. Subsequent analysis determined that TCRs grouped into clusters in the first cohort also showed a tendency toward co-occurrence across the 120 or so validation repertoires, and 85% to 95% of cluster scores exceeded 0. The authors suggested that the approach could potentially be generalized to other disease states and immunological phenotypes. The study listed approximately 150 TCR beta chains as associated with cytomegalovirus. All 120 or so repertoires were used to score co-occurrence in the validation cohort in a later analysis, because that analysis had no HLA typing for the cohort. Most TCR sequences were observed very rarely across donors, whereas some public TCRs were present in many individuals. The classifier was reported to diagnose cytomegalovirus status with high specificity and sensitivity in both the original and validation cohorts.

The library relied on the immunoSEQ multiplex PCR assay. As for the authors' bioinformatics: A statistical classification framework was developed to diagnose cytomegalovirus status using the catalog of TCR beta chain sequences. What TCRdb holds here is the immuneACCESS table cut down to in-frame rearrangements. Part of the clones is not present; checked against another copy, under half of the missing clones reflect an unresolved V gene, and the others are unexplained. That table furnishes V, J and clone size, whereas the DNA furnished D and trimming. Within this sample are 250,000 to 400,000 clones, with 75% to 90% of them counted one time only. The ten most abundant clones make up 0.95% to 1.5% of the sample. V is cut by 2 bases and J by 6 bases, and the space between the germline ends is 17 bases. Based on the germline V gene, the CDR1 and CDR2 sequences are LGHNA and YNFKEQ. The CDR3 covers 15 residues, taking in both the cysteine and the phenylalanine. Just the 45-base CDR3 DNA is kept, in frame starting at base 1.

In regard to this clone: No antigen is known for it. There are no base qualities to consult, and no much larger clone falls within one base.

The donors belonged to the validation cohort of 120 subjects, which was separate from the roughly 670-subject first cohort. This sequence was found in a woman aged 30 to 39 in good health and CMV-seropositive. The receptor chain draws on TRBV4-2 and TRBJ2-7; D gene: possibly TRBD1, on 6 matching bases. Sequencing input: PBMCs. The CDR3 region: CASSQPGDLFFEQYF. Here is the DNA: TGTGCCAGCAGCCAACCAGGGGACCTGTTCTTCGAGCAGTACTTC.